This T cell receptor beta chain was sequenced for a study of identical twins. General study points: Monozygotic twins shared more out-of-frame TCR alpha than recombination models predicted. Conclusions relied on cross-sectional statistical analysis, not following the same donors. Weaker excess twin sharing was observed in beta out-of-frame sequences.

TCRdb itself ran the 5' RACE reads through MiXCR, one entry per CDR3 protein. The sample gives 690,000 or so distinct CDR3 sequences, approximately 9% of which show up once; 0.75% to 1% is in the top ten. This CDR3 has 14 residues. The V end was cut by 2 bases, the J end by 4 bases, with 12 bases between. Looked up from germline, CDR1 is SNHLY and CDR2 is FYNNEI. This clonotype was recorded a few times. Antigen specificity is unknown. The same data also contributed to another study, on yellow fever vaccine responses in identical twins.

This TCR was recovered from a woman in her late teens or twenties in good health. The chain combines TRBV2 with TRBJ2-7; D unresolved. Sequenced material: PBMCs. The CDR3 loop is CASSELYSLYEQYF. For the CDR3, the DNA is TGTGCCAGCAGTGAATTGTACAGCCTATACGAGCAGTACTTC.